This TCR beta chain emerged from a study of T cells in Graves' hyperthyroidism and ophthalmopathy. General observations from the study: A model built on 13 V-J features separated ophthalmopathy from stable hyperthyroidism.

This CDR3 contains 17 residues. V lost 1 base, J lost 6 bases, and 19 bases lay in between. Germline loops: CDR1 MNHNS, CDR2 SASEGT. TCR beta CDR3 regions were amplified from RNA transcripts. A set of HTBI primers served as the primers for a first-round RT-PCR of the TCR CDR3. In TCRdb, the multiplex PCR reads were re-called with MiXCR into one record per CDR3 protein. The sample lists about 720,000 distinct CDR3 sequences; 16% were seen once. Turning to this clonotype: Its antigen is unidentified.

The clonotype comes from a man between 18 and 35 years old with Graves' hyperthyroidism. V gene TRBV6-1 combines with J gene TRBJ2-1; D is perhaps TRBD2 (6 bases). The sample consisted of blood. The CDR3 loop reads CASSEVPVVSGFNEQFF. The CDR3 coding sequence is TGTGCCAGCAGTGAAGTCCCGGTAGTAAGCGGGTTCAATGAGCAGTTCTTC.